The clone carrying this TCR beta chain was seen more than once but under ten times. The antigen is unknown. This specimen comes from a study of blood T cells in healthy people across ages. The V gene lost 4 bases and the J gene lost 0 bases, with 9 bases spanning the gap. CDR1 and CDR2 (germline): LGHDT, YNNKEL (reference sequence). The length of the CDR3 is 14 residues. It was with a sample-barcoded 5' primer and a J-beta primer mix that a second PCR of roughly 6 to 12 cycles was run. All cDNA molecules were each tagged by a template-switch adaptor with 12 random nucleotides. MiXCR, applied by TCRdb to the 5' RACE reads, yields one record per CDR3 protein. The sample has about 1 million distinct CDR3 sequences; 20% to 25% are singletons. Study outcomes and limitations: Estimates of total diversity, which came from one million sequenced T cells, were considered to be underestimates. With age, beta diversity per million T cells declined roughly linearly, significantly by 40 to 50.

This same sample was also part of a study on T cells of mothers and their children.

The sequenced material came from blood. The rearrangement links TRBV3-1 to TRBJ1-2; D uncertain. The TCR sequence derives from a girl aged 2 to 10 in good health. DNA for the CDR3: TGTGCCAGCAGCCGATACAGAGCTAACTATGGCTACACCTTC. Protein sequence: CASSRYRANYGYTF.